These 8 T cell receptor beta chains originate from one sample sequenced in a study of CD8 T cells in Susac syndrome. Reverse transcription of roughly 0.5 to 1 ug RNA was carried out with random hexamers. TCRdb analysed the immunoSEQ multiplex PCR reads with MiXCR anew, one entry per CDR3 protein. Of around 150,000 distinct CDR3 sequences in the sample, approximately 94% were seen once. Sequencing input: CD4+ T cells from PBMCs. All receptors come from a human donor with Susac syndrome.

The chain is built from TRBV6-5 and TRBJ1-5; no clear D. The V gene's germline CDR1 is MNHEY and CDR2 SVGAGI. The V gene lost 0 bases and the J gene lost 0 bases, with 15 bases spanning the gap. The CDR3 covers 18 residues. CDR3 protein: CASSYSSRNLYSNQPQHF. Here the CDR3 DNA reads TGTGCCAGCAGTTACTCTTCCAGGAACCTTTATAGCAATCAGCCCCAGCATTTT.

The rearrangement uses TRBV15 and TRBJ1-1; D is unclear. This CDR3 has 13 residues. The V gene's germline CDR1 is LNHNV and CDR2 YYDKDF (reference sequence). V dropped 2 bases and J dropped 1 base, with 5 bases sitting between them. The CDR3 nucleotides read TGTGCCACCAGCAGATCCGCGAACACTGAAGCTTTCTTT. Translation gives CATSRSANTEAFF.

This chain joins TRBV9 and TRBJ2-1; 8 bases match TRBD2. This CDR3 spans 15 amino acids. V lost 0 bases, J lost 4 bases, and 3 bases stayed unmatched. Germline CDR1 SGDLS, CDR2 YYNGEE. The CDR3 DNA is TGTGCCAGCAGCGTAGCGTCTAGCGGGTACAATGAGCAGTTCTTC. It codes for CASSVASSGYNEQFF.

The genes are TRBV18 and TRBJ2-1, with 9 bases matching TRBD2. V trimming: 3 bases; J trimming: 5 bases; junction bases outside the gene matches: 2. The CDR3 has 14 amino acids. Germline assignment: CDR1 KGHSH and CDR2 LQKENI. The CDR3 DNA reads as TGTGCCAGCTCACCGCGGGAGGGCAACAATGAGCAGTTCTTC. This sequence encodes CASSPREGNNEQFF.

This chain links TRBV9 with TRBJ2-7; TRBD1 might be the D (6 bases). The length of the CDR3 is 15 residues. Germline-derived CDR1 and CDR2 are SGDLS and YYNGEE. V lost 0 bases, J lost 2 bases, and 12 bases lay in between. The CDR3 here is CASSVESGDAYEQYF. The CDR3 DNA reads TGTGCCAGCAGCGTAGAGTCAGGGGACGCCTACGAGCAGTACTTC.

V gene TRBV13 combines with J gene TRBJ2-6, with D possibly matching TRBD1 (5 bases). The CDR3 has 16 residues. Germline V lookup: CDR1 PRHDT, CDR2 FYEKMQ (reference sequence). V gave up 4 bases and J gave up 0 bases, with 10 bases separating them. The CDR3 coding sequence is TGTGCCAGCAGCTACAGGTTGAGCTCTGGGGCCAACGTCCTGACTTTC. Its translation: CASSYRLSSGANVLTF.

The chain carries TRBV7-9 and TRBJ2-1; TRBD1 is a possible D gene (5 bases). The CDR3 runs to 19 residues. V shed 5 bases and J shed 6 bases, with 29 bases lying between them. Germline lookup yields CDR1 SEHNR and CDR2 FQNEAQ (reference sequence). Written as DNA, the CDR3 is TGTGCCAGCAGCCAACCGGCCCATCGGCTTGCAGGGATGCTCAATGAGCAGTTCTTC. This sequence encodes CASSQPAHRLAGMLNEQFF. The variable domain in full, with the rest retrieved from reference TRBV7-9 and TRBJ2-1, is DTGVSQNPRHKITKRGQNVTFRCDPISEHNRLYWYRQTLGQGPEFLTYFQNEAQLEKSRLLSDRFSAERPKGSFSTLEIQRTEQGDSAMYLCASSQPAHRLAGMLNEQFFGPGTRLTVL.

The rearrangement uses TRBV14 and TRBJ2-1; no clear D. This CDR3 is built from 18 residues. V was trimmed by 0 bases and J by 0 bases, leaving 15 bases between them. Germline CDR1 reads SGHDN; CDR2 reads FVKESK. CDR3 protein: CASSQEWRPRPSYNEQFF. DNA of the CDR3: TGTGCCAGCAGCCAAGAATGGCGACCCCGTCCCTCCTACAATGAGCAGTTCTTC.